Shown below are 14 T cell receptor beta chains from a single sample sequenced in a study of shared clonotypes between healthy human individuals. TCRdb's table, derived via immunoSEQ multiplex PCR, lists solely in-frame clones and lacks some. The sample lists under 1,100,000 clones, approximately 80% occurring once. What was sequenced was memory CD4+ T cells from PBMCs. Subset noted: CD45RA-negative fraction. Receptors were obtained from a man aged 18 to 30 in good health. Some clones in this sample may be carry-over from other donors' samples.

Concerning this clone itself: This sample includes further DNA sequences coding for the same CDR3. The chain couples TRBV5-1 to TRBJ1-2; 8 positions agree with TRBD1. The CDR3 is 13 residues long. J gave up 4 bases and V 4 bases, and 3 bases lay outside the gene matches. From germline, CDR1 is SGHRS and CDR2 YFSETQ. CDR3 DNA: TGCGCCAGCAGCCAGGACAGGGTCTATGGCTACACCTTC. Translating gives CASSQDRVYGYTF.

This chain uses TRBV11-3 with TRBJ2-2; maybe TRBD1 (5 bases). The germline V and J ends were trimmed by 5 bases and 6 bases, with 7 bases remaining between them. This CDR3 spans 12 amino acids. In germline, CDR1 is SGHNT, CDR2 YENEEA. As DNA, the CDR3 is TGTGCCAGCAGCACACAGGCCGGGGAGCTGTTTTTT. Its protein is CASSTQAGELFF.

V usage is TRBV9 and J usage is TRBJ2-3, with D uncertain. V was pared by 0 bases and J by 2 bases, with 13 bases between. The CDR3 sequence is 16 residues long. CDR1 SGDLS and CDR2 YYNGEE come from the germline V gene. The CDR3 DNA reads TGTGCCAGCAGCGTAGCGCCAGGCGGCTACACAGATACGCAGTATTTT. Translating gives CASSVAPGGYTDTQYF.

Concerning this clone: Other DNA sequences from this sample encode an identical CDR3 as well. CDR3 bases: TGTGCCAGCAGTGAACAAACGGTCTCCTACGAGCAGTACTTC. Protein: CASSEQTVSYEQYF. The chain employs TRBV2 and TRBJ2-7; D uncertain. CDR1 is SNHLY, CDR2 FYNNEI, per germline. The CDR3 consists of 14 residues. V gave up 2 bases and J gave up 0 bases, with 8 bases separating them.

The table lists this clone with a few counts. The rearrangement links TRBV6-1 to TRBJ2-5, with D possibly TRBD2 on 6 matching bases. CDR1 and CDR2 (germline): MNHNS, SASEGT. Trimming cost V 5 bases and J 1 base, with 14 bases left between them. This CDR3 contains 15 residues. The CDR3 reads CASSLEGRAQETQYF. CDR3 sequence (DNA): TGTGCCAGCAGTCTGGAGGGGCGGGCCCAAGAGACCCAGTACTTC.

DNA of the CDR3: TGTGCCACTCAGCAGCTAGCGGGAGACTACGAGCAGTACTTC. Residues: CATQQLAGDYEQYF. V is TRBV10-3 and J is TRBJ2-7, with 10 bases aligning to TRBD2. The V gene's germline CDR1 is ENHRY and CDR2 SYGVKD. Germline trimming cut 10 bases from V and 3 bases from J; bases unmatched to any gene: 9. The CDR3 loop spans 14 amino acids.

For this clone: Other nucleotide sequences in the sample specify the same CDR3. In DNA form, the CDR3 reads TGCGCCAGCAGCTTGGCTCCAGGTACCTACGAGCAGTACTTC. It codes for CASSLAPGTYEQYF. The rearrangement links TRBV5-1 to TRBJ2-7; no reliable D call. Trimming took 0 bases from V and 2 from J, leaving 9 bases between them. CDR3 length: 14 amino acids. Looked up from germline, CDR1 is SGHRS and CDR2 is YFSETQ.

J is TRBJ1-3 and V is TRBV2; 8 bases match TRBD1. CDR1 is SNHLY and CDR2 is FYNNEI in the germline V gene. The trim removed 8 bases at V and 0 bases at J, leaving 6 bases unmatched. The CDR3 extends over 15 amino acids. CDR3 residues: CASQRQGNSGNTIYF. CDR3 nucleotide sequence: TGTGCCAGCCAACGACAGGGGAACTCTGGAAACACCATATATTTT. The full variable domain, completed using reference TRBV2 and TRBJ1-3, is EPEVTQTPSHQVTQMGQEVILRCVPISNHLYFYWYRQILGQKVEFLVSFYNNEISEKSEIFDDQFSVERPDGSNFTLKIRSTKLEDSAMYFCASQRQGNSGNTIYFGEGSWLTVV.

J is TRBJ2-1 and V is TRBV7-2; D is undetermined. The CDR3 spans 16 residues. In germline, CDR1 is SGHTA, CDR2 FQGNSA. The V end lost 6 bases, the J end lost 2 bases, and 17 bases lay between the germline ends. The CDR3, as DNA: TGTGCCAGCAGTTTGACATTATCGGCCCCCTACAATGAGCAGTTCTTC. Translated: CASSLTLSAPYNEQFF.

The chain links TRBV6-5 to TRBJ1-5; no clear D. CDR3 length: 13 amino acids. Germline V CDR1 and CDR2: MNHEY, SVGAGI. V lost 6 bases and J lost 10, with 16 bases in between. Here the CDR3 DNA reads TGTGCCAGCAGCCCCAGCCCTACATATCCCCAGCATTTT. It yields the protein CASSPSPTYPQHF.

The genes are TRBV11-2 and TRBJ2-4, with a weak D call TRBD1 (5 bases). Germline-derived CDR1 and CDR2 are SGHAT and FQNNGV. V was pared by 0 bases and J by 6 bases, with 9 bases between. The CDR3 loop spans 14 amino acids. The CDR3 protein is CASSLDQGRNIQYF. In DNA form, the CDR3 reads TGTGCCAGCAGCTTAGATCAGGGAAGAAACATTCAGTACTTC.

The rearrangement joins TRBV5-1 to TRBJ1-6; no definite D call. The CDR3 has 12 amino acids. With 3 bases removed from V and 5 bases from J, the gap between germline ends came to 3 bases. Germline V gene sequence: CDR1 SGHRS, CDR2 YFSETQ. CDR3: CASSSNNSPLHF. CDR3 nucleotides: TGCGCCAGCAGCTCTAATAATTCACCCCTCCACTTT.

The J gene is TRBJ2-7, the V gene TRBV6-5, with 7 bases that match TRBD2. The CDR3 runs to 15 residues. Per the germline V gene, CDR1 is MNHEY and CDR2 is SVGAGI. V dropped 2 bases and J dropped 5; count of bases not matched to a gene: 9. The chain's CDR3 is CASSYTLGGRDEQYF. CDR3 nucleotide sequence: TGTGCCAGCAGTTACACGCTGGGCGGGAGAGACGAGCAGTACTTC.

Comments on this clone: This sequence may be a read error, since a much larger clone differs from it by one base. This sequence joins TRBV7-9 and TRBJ1-3; 7 bases map to TRBD1. The length of the CDR3 is 15 residues. V lost 5 bases, J lost 6 bases, and 10 bases stayed unmatched. Germline CDR1 and CDR2: SEHNR and FQNEAQ (reference sequence). In nucleotides, the CDR3 is TGTGCCAGCAGCCCCGGGACAGATGCTGAAAACACCATATATTTT. It specifies CASSPGTDAENTIYF.